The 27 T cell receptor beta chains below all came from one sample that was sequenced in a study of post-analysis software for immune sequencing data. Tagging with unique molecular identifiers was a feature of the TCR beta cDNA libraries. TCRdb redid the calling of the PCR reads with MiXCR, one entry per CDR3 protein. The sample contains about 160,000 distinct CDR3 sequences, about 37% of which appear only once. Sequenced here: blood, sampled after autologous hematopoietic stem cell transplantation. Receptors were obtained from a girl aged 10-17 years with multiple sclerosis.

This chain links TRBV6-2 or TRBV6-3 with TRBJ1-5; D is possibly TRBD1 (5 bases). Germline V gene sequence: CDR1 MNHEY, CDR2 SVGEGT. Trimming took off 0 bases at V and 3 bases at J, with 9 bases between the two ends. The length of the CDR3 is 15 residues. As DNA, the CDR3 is TGTGCCAGCAGTTACTCTCGGGACCTCAATCAGCCCCAGCATTTT. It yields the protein CASSYSRDLNQPQHF.

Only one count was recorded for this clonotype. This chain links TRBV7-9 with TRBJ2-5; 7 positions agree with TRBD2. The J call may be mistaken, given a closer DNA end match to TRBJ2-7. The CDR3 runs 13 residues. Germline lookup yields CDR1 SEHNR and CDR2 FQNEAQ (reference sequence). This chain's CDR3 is CASSRGTTGEQYF. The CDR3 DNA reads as TGTGCCAGCAGCCGAGGGACTACGGGCGAGCAGTACTTC.

The CDR3 nucleotides are TGTGCCAGCAGCCCAAAAGGACAGGGTGGCCCCAAAAACATTCAGTACTTC. Its translation is CASSPKGQGGPKNIQYF. The chain recombines TRBV7-2 with TRBJ2-4; the match to TRBD1 covers 8 bases. The CDR3 loop spans 17 amino acids. The V segment lost 5 bases and the J segment 2 bases; nucleotides outside the gene matches: 11. The germline V gene has CDR1 SGHTA and CDR2 FQGNSA.

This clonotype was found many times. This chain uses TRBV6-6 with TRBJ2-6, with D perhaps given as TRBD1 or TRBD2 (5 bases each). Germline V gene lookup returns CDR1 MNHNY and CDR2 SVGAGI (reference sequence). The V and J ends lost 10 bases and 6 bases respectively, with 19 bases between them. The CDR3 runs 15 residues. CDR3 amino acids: CATWLGPVEANVLTF. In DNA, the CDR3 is TGTGCCACCTGGTTGGGACCCGTAGAGGCCAACGTCCTGACTTTC.

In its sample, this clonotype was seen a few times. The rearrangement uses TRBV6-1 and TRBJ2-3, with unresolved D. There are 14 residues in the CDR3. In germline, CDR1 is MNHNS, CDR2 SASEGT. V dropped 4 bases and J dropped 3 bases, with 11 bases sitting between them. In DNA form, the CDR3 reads TGTGCCAGCAGTGCATCGTCCATAACAGATACGCAGTATTTT. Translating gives CASSASSITDTQYF.

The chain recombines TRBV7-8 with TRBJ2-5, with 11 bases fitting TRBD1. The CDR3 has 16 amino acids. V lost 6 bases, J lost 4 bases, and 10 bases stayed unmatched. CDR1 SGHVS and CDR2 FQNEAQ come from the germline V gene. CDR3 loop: CASRSGQGAFGETQYF. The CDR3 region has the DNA TGTGCCAGCAGATCCGGACAGGGGGCCTTCGGAGAGACCCAGTACTTC.

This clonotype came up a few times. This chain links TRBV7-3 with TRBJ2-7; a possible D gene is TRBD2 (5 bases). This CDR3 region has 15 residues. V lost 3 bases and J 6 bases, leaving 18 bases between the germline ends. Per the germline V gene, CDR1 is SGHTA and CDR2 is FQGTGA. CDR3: CASSLGAPGSGEQYF. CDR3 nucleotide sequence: TGTGCCAGCAGCTTGGGAGCGCCTGGTTCCGGCGAGCAGTACTTC.

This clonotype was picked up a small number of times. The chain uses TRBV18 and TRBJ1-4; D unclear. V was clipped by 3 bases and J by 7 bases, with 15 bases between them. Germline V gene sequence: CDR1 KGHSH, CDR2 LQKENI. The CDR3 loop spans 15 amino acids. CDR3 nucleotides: TGTGCCAGCTCACCGCACCGGGTCTCGTCTGAAAAACTGTTTTTT. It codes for CASSPHRVSSEKLFF.

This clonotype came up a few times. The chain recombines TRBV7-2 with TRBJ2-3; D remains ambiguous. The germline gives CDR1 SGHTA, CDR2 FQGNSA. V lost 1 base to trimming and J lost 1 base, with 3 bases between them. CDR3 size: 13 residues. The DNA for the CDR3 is TGTGCCAGCAGCTTAGAGCGCACAGATACGCAGTATTTT. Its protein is CASSLERTDTQYF.

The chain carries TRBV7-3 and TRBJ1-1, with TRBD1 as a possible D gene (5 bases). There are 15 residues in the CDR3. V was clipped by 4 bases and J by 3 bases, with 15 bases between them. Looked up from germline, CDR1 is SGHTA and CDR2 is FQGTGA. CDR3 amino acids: CASSSAGGIDTEAFF. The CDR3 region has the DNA TGTGCCAGCAGCTCCGCGGGGGGGATTGACACTGAAGCTTTCTTT. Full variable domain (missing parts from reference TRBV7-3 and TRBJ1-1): GAGVSQTPSNKVTEKGKYVELRCDPISGHTALYWYRQSLGQGPEFLIYFQGTGAADDSGLPNDRFFAVRPEGSVSTLKIQRTERGDSAVYLCASSSAGGIDTEAFFGQGTRLTVV.

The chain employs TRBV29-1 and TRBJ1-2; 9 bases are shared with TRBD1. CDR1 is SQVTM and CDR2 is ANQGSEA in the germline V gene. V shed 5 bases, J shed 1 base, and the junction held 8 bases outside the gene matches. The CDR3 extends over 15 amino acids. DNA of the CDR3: TGCAGCGTTCTTCGACCGGGACAGGGTAACTATGGCTACACCTTC. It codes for CSVLRPGQGNYGYTF. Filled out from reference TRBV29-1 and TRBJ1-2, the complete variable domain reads SAVISQKPSRDICQRGTSLTIQCQVDSQVTMMFWYRQQPGQSLTLIATANQGSEATYESGFVIDKFPISRPNLTFSTLTVSNMSPEDSSIYLCSVLRPGQGNYGYTFGSGTRLTVV.

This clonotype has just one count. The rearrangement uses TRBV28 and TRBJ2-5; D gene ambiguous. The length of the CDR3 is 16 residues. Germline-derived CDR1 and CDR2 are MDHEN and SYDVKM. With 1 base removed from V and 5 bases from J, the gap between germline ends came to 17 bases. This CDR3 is CASSLSLEFSMETQYF. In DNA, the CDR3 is TGTGCCAGCAGTTTATCCCTAGAGTTCTCGATGGAGACCCAGTACTTC.

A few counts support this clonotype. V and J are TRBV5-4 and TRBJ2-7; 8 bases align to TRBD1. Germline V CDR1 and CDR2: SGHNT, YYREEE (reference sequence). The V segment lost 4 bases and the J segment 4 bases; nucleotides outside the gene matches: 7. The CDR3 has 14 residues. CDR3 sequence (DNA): TGTGCCAGCAGCCCCGGACAGGGCGGGTACGAGCAGTACTTC. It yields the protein CASSPGQGGYEQYF.

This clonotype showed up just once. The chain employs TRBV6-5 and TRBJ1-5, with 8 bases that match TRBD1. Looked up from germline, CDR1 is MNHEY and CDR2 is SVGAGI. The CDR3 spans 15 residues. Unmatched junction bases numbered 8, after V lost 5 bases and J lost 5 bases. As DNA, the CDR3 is TGTGCCAGCAGTCTACGGGGACAGGCGGATCAGCCCCAGCATTTT. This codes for CASSLRGQADQPQHF.

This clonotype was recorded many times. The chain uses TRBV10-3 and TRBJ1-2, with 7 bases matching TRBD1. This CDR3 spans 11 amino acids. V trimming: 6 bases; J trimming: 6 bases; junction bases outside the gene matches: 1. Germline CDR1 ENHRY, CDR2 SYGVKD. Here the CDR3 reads CAISQGDGYTF. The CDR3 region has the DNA TGTGCCATCAGCCAGGGGGATGGCTACACCTTC.

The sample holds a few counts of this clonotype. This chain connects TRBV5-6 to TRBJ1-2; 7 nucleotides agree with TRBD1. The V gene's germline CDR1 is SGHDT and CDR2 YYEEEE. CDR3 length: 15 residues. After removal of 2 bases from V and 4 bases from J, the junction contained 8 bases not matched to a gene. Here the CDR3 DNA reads TGTGCCAGCAGCTTCTCCCAGGGGGGCAGCTATGGCTACACCTTC. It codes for CASSFSQGGSYGYTF.

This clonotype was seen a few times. CDR3 protein: CASSLGGRTSGSSYEQYF. CDR3 sequence (DNA): TGTGCCAGCAGCTTGGGGGGGAGGACTAGCGGGAGCTCCTACGAGCAGTACTTC. The genes are TRBV7-2 and TRBJ2-7; 13 positions agree with TRBD2. Trimming removed 3 bases from V and 0 bases from J; junction bases left unmatched: 8. The germline V gene has CDR1 SGHTA and CDR2 FQGNSA. CDR3 length: 18 residues.

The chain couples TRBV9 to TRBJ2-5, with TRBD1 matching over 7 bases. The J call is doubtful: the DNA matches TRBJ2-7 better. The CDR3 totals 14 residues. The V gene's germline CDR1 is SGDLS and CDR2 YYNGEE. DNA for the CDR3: TGTGCCAGCAGCGAGACAGGGCGTACCTACGAGCAGTACTTC. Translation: CASSETGRTYEQYF.

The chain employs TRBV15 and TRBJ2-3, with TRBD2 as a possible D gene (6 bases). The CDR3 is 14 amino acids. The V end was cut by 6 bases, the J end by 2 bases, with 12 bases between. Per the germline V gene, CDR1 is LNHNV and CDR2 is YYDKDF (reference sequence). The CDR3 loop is CATRSGRVTDTQYF. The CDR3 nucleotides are TGTGCCACCAGAAGCGGGCGGGTCACAGATACGCAGTATTTT.

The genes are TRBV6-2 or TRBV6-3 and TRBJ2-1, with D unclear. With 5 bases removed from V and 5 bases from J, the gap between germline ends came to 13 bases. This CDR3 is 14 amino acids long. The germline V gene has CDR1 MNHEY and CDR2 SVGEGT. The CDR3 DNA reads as TGTGCCAGCAGTCACCTAGACATACACAATGAGCAGTTCTTC. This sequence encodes CASSHLDIHNEQFF.

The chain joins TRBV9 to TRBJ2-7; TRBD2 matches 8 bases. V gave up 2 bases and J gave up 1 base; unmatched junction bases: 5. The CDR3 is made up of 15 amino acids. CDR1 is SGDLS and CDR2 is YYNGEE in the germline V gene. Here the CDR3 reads CASSVDTSGSYEQYF. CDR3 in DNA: TGTGCCAGCAGCGTGGACACTAGCGGTTCCTACGAGCAGTACTTC.

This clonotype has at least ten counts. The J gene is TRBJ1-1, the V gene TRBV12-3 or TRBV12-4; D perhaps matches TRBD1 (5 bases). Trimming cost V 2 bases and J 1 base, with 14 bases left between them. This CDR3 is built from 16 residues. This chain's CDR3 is CASSLSSWDGNTEAFF. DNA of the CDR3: TGTGCCAGCAGTTTATCATCCTGGGACGGGAACACTGAAGCTTTCTTT.

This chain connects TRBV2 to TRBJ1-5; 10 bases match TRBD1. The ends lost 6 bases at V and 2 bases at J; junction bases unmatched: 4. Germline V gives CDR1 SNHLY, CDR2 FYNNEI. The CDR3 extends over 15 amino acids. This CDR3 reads CASRIGTGGNQPQHF. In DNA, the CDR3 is TGTGCCAGCAGGATCGGGACAGGGGGCAATCAGCCCCAGCATTTT.

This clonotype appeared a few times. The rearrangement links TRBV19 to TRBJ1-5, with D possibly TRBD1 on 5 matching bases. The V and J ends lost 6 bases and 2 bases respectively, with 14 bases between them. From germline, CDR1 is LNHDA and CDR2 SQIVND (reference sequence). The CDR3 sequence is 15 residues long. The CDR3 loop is CASRRDSTGNQPQHF. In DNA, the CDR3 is TGTGCCAGTAGGCGGGACTCCACAGGCAATCAGCCCCAGCATTTT.

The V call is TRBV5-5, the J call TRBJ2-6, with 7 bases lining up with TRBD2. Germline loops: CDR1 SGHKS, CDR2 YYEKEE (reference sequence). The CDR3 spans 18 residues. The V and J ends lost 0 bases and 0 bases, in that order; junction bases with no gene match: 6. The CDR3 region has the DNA TGTGCCAGCAGCTTGGCGATGCGGGGGTTCTCTGGGGCCAACGTCCTGACTTTC. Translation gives CASSLAMRGFSGANVLTF.

CDR3 region: CATSENSNQPQHF. CDR3 DNA: TGTGCCACCAGTGAGAACAGCAATCAGCCCCAGCATTTT. V and J are TRBV24-1 and TRBJ1-5; D is unresolved. The CDR3 is 13 residues long. Trimming removed 4 bases from V and 1 base from J, with 4 bases in between. Germline values: CDR1 KGHDR, CDR2 SFDVKD.

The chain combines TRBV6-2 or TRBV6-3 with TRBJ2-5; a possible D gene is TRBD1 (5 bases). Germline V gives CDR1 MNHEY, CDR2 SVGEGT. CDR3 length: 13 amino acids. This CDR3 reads CAIKGWTQETQYF. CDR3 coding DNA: TGTGCTATCAAAGGGTGGACACAAGAGACCCAGTACTTC.